This section outlines one T cell receptor (beta chain) sequence together with its context. Its antigen is as yet unknown. Healthy people donating bone marrow made up the donors. The sample belongs to a study of cytomegalovirus exposure and HLA in healthy donors. Study-level findings and limits: CMV antigen specificity of a few CMV-associated chains was confirmed in vitro. Researchers reported in a later analysis that common viral pathogens appeared linked to several top clusters.

V was shortened by 6 bases and J by 0 bases, with 11 bases between the two germline ends. In germline, CDR1 is PRHDT, CDR2 FYEKMQ (reference sequence). This CDR3 is 15 amino acids long. The study ran its PCR with 60 Vbeta and 13 Jbeta primers. Data came from immunoSEQ multiplex PCR; TCRdb stores just in-frame clones and leaves some out. The sample yields approximately 280,000 clones, about nine tenths seen once. The TCR was taken from a man aged 40-55 years in good health and CMV-seropositive. V and J are TRBV13 and TRBJ2-2; no firm D call. What was sequenced was PBMCs. The CDR3 region is CASSEPRANTGELFF. DNA of the CDR3: TGTGCCAGCAGTGAACCCCGGGCGAACACCGGGGAGCTGTTTTTT.